These 16 T cell receptor beta chains originate from one sample sequenced in a study of cytomegalovirus exposure and HLA in healthy donors. The PCR used 60 Vbeta and 13 Jbeta primers. The method was immunoSEQ multiplex PCR; TCRdb's version includes in-frame clones alone and lacks a portion of them. Counted here are 150,000 to 180,000 clones, 80% occurring once; the ten biggest clones make up about 5.6%. Sequences were obtained from PBMCs. The receptors come from a woman in her 40s in good health and CMV-seropositive.

The rearrangement joins TRBV15 to TRBJ2-7; 7 bases are a match to TRBD1. CDR3 length equals 14 residues. CDR1 LNHNV and CDR2 YYDKDF come from the germline V gene (reference sequence). Trimming cost V 1 base and J 3 bases; bases outside gene matches: 3. The CDR3 DNA reads as TGTGCCACCAGCAGAGGACAGGGTGGCTACGAGCAGTACTTC. Its protein product is CATSRGQGGYEQYF. Using reference TRBV15 and TRBJ2-7 for the parts outside the CDR3, the full variable domain is DAMVIQNPRYQVTQFGKPVTLSCSQTLNHNVMYWYQQKSSQAPKLLFHYYDKDFNNEADTPDNFQSRRPNTSFCFLDIRSPGLGDTAMYLCATSRGQGGYEQYFGPGTRLTVT.

As regards this clone: A junction end diverges from the germline sequence, so it may reflect a read error. The rearrangement uses TRBV6-6 and TRBJ2-7, with a possible D match to TRBD1 (6 bases). Germline V gene lookup returns CDR1 MNHNY and CDR2 SVGAGI (reference sequence). There are 12 residues in the CDR3. The CDR3 DNA follows: TGTGCCAGCAGTACGGGGACAAACGAGGAGTACTTC. It translates to CASSTGTNEEYF.

V usage is TRBV29-1 and J usage is TRBJ1-2, with D perhaps matching TRBD1 (6 bases). CDR1 and CDR2 from the germline V gene are SQVTM and ANQGSEA. CDR3 length: 14 residues. V was clipped by 5 bases and J by 0 bases, with 13 bases between them. The chain's CDR3 is CSVTTGFSNYGYTF. The DNA for the CDR3 is TGCAGCGTTACGACAGGCTTTTCTAACTATGGCTACACCTTC.

This chain links TRBV14 with TRBJ2-1; 9 positions agree with TRBD1. The V gene end was trimmed by 2 bases and the J gene end by 4 bases; junction bases not matched to a gene: 3. Germline CDR1 and CDR2: SGHDN and FVKESK. CDR3 size: 15 residues. The CDR3 sequence is CASSQLQGAYNEQFF. CDR3 bases: TGTGCCAGCAGCCAATTACAGGGGGCTTACAATGAGCAGTTCTTC. Based on the CDR3 plus reference TRBV14 and TRBJ2-1, the full variable domain is EAGVTQFPSHSVIEKGQTVTLRCDPISGHDNLYWYRRVMGKEIKFLLHFVKESKQDESGMPNNRFLAERTGGTYSTLKVQPAELEDSGVYFCASSQLQGAYNEQFFGPGTRLTVL.

The chain uses TRBV2 and TRBJ1-1; a possible D gene is TRBD1 (6 bases). Trimming took off 5 bases at V and 1 base at J, with 8 bases between the two ends. The CDR3 contains 13 residues. From germline, CDR1 is SNHLY and CDR2 FYNNEI. The CDR3 is CASSQDRNTEAFF. Written as DNA, the CDR3 is TGTGCCAGCAGTCAGGACAGGAACACTGAAGCTTTCTTT. The whole variable domain, filled in from reference TRBV2 and TRBJ1-1, reads EPEVTQTPSHQVTQMGQEVILRCVPISNHLYFYWYRQILGQKVEFLVSFYNNEISEKSEIFDDQFSVERPDGSNFTLKIRSTKLEDSAMYFCASSQDRNTEAFFGQGTRLTVV.

The chain employs TRBV18 and TRBJ1-4; D is perhaps TRBD1 (6 bases). The CDR3 consists of 13 residues. The V gene lost 3 bases and the J gene lost 17 bases, with 19 bases spanning the gap. CDR1 is KGHSH, CDR2 LQKENI, per germline. The CDR3: CASSPGAGDREFF. CDR3 in DNA: TGTGCCAGCTCACCGGGGGCAGGGGATCGGGAATTTTTT.

The rearrangement joins TRBV30 to TRBJ2-7; the match to TRBD1 covers 7 bases. The CDR3 consists of 16 residues. V dropped 0 bases and J dropped 2; count of bases not matched to a gene: 10. Germline CDR1 reads GTSNPN; CDR2 reads SVGIG (reference sequence). CDR3 in amino acids: CAWSVQGGLQTYEQYF. The CDR3 nucleotides read TGTGCCTGGAGTGTACAAGGGGGCCTCCAGACCTACGAGCAGTACTTC.

CDR3 DNA: TGTGCCAGCAGCCTCGACAGGGGGCAACCAAATGAGCAGTTCTTC. This encodes CASSLDRGQPNEQFF. This sequence joins TRBV6-5 and TRBJ2-1; 10 bases agree with TRBD1. V dropped 6 bases and J dropped 7; count of bases not matched to a gene: 9. Germline CDR1 MNHEY, CDR2 SVGAGI. The CDR3 sequence is 15 residues long.

The chain has TRBV10-3 and TRBJ2-7; 7 bases are shared with TRBD2. CDR3 length: 16 amino acids. Germline loops: CDR1 ENHRY, CDR2 SYGVKD. The ends lost 1 base at V and 6 bases at J; junction bases unmatched: 12. The chain's CDR3 is CAISELGVTSDSEQYF. As DNA, the CDR3 is TGTGCCATCAGTGAGTTGGGGGTAACTAGCGACTCCGAGCAGTACTTC.

The chain joins TRBV19 to TRBJ1-1, with D perhaps TRBD1 (6 bases). The CDR3 consists of 16 residues. CDR1 and CDR2 from the germline V gene are LNHDA and SQIVND (reference sequence). Trimming left V 3 bases short and J 3 bases short, with 17 bases between. The CDR3 coding sequence is TGTGCCAGTAGTATGCGGGGGGGCGCTAGCGACACTGAAGCTTTCTTT. This codes for CASSMRGGASDTEAFF.

The chain recombines TRBV7-2 with TRBJ2-3, with D perhaps TRBD2 (6 bases). This CDR3 is built from 16 residues. Germline V gene sequence: CDR1 SGHTA, CDR2 FQGNSA. The germline V and J ends were trimmed by 5 bases and 0 bases, with 15 bases remaining between them. The CDR3 is CASSLRRGSSTDTQYF. The DNA of the CDR3 is TGTGCCAGCAGCCTCCGGAGGGGCTCAAGCACAGATACGCAGTATTTT.

This chain uses TRBV19 with TRBJ2-1; 10 positions agree with TRBD2. The CDR3 loop spans 15 amino acids. The germline CDR1 and CDR2 sequences are LNHDA and SQIVND (reference sequence). Trimming cost V 7 bases and J 7 bases; bases outside gene matches: 10. CDR3 sequence: CASIAPGLARNEQFF. CDR3 nucleotide sequence: TGTGCCAGTATCGCCCCGGGACTAGCGAGGAATGAGCAGTTCTTC. The full variable domain, with the rest looked up from reference TRBV19 and TRBJ2-1, is DGGITQSPKYLFRKEGQNVTLSCEQNLNHDAMYWYRQDPGQGLRLIYYSQIVNDFQKGDIAEGYSVSREKKESFPLTVTSAQKNPTAFYLCASIAPGLARNEQFFGPGTRLTVL.

This chain connects TRBV5-1 to TRBJ2-1; 7 positions agree with TRBD1. CDR1 and CDR2 from the germline V gene are SGHRS and YFSETQ. With 4 bases clipped from V and 3 bases from J, the junction kept 4 bases outside the gene matches. The CDR3 is 14 residues long. The CDR3 sequence: CASSRDSNYNEQFF. CDR3 bases: TGCGCCAGCAGCCGGGACAGCAACTACAATGAGCAGTTCTTC.

The chain joins TRBV5-4 to TRBJ2-1; 13 bases fit TRBD2. V lost 2 bases and J lost 10; bases outside the gene matches: 6. This CDR3 is 15 amino acids long. Germline CDR1 is SGHNT and CDR2 is YYREEE (reference sequence). Here the CDR3 reads CASSLGLAGVEEQFF. DNA of the CDR3: TGTGCCAGCAGCTTAGGACTAGCGGGAGTGGAGGAGCAGTTCTTC.

The chain joins TRBV14 to TRBJ2-2; D is unclear. Trimming pared 1 base from V and 4 bases from J, leaving 4 bases between. There are 13 residues in the CDR3. Germline CDR1 reads SGHDN; CDR2 reads FVKESK. The CDR3 sequence is CASSQGGTGELFF. The CDR3 nucleotides are TGTGCCAGCAGCCAAGGCGGCACCGGGGAGCTGTTTTTT.

This chain connects TRBV28 to TRBJ2-7, with TRBD1 identical over 7 bases. The germline V gene has CDR1 MDHEN and CDR2 SYDVKM. This CDR3 is 13 amino acids long. V lost 4 bases and J lost 9; bases outside the gene matches: 9. DNA for the CDR3: TGTGCCAGCAGTTCCGACAGGGTGTCAGTGCAGTACTTC. This encodes CASSSDRVSVQYF.